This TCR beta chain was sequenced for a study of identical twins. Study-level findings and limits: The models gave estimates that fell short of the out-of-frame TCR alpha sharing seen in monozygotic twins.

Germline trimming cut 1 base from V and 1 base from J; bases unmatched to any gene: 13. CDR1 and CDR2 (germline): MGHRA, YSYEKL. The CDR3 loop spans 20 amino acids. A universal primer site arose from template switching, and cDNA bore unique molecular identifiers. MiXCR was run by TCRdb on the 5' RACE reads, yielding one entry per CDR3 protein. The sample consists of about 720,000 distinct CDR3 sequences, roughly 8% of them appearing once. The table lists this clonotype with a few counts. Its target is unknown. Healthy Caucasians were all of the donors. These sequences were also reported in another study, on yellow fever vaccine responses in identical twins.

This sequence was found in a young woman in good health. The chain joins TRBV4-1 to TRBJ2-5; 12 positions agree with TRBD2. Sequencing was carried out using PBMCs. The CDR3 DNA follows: TGCGCCAGCAGCCAAGTCGATGCGACTAGCGGGGGACACATCCAAGAGACCCAGTACTTC. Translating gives CASSQVDATSGGHIQETQYF.